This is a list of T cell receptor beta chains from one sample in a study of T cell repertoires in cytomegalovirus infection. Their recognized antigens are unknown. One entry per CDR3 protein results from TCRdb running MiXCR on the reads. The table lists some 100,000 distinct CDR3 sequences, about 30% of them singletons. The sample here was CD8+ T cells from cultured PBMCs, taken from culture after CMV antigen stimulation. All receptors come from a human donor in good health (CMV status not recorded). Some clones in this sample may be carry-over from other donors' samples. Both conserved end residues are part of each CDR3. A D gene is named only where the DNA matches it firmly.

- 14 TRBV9 CASSVGGAGQPQHF
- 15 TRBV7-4 CASSSLGEENYGYTF
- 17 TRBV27 CASSLSISGRGVYEQYF
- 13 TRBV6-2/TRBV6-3 CASSPLGTGGLFF
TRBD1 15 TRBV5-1 CASSLAGQAHTEAFF
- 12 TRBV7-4 CASSLGGTEQFF
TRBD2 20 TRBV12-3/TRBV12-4 CASTISKIETSGGTYNEQFF
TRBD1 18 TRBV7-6 CASSKEGTGYRLNTEAFF
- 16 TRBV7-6 CASSLVSGTLNYGYTF
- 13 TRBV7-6 CASSSGLGSEQFF
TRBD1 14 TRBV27 CASNTQGAEAEQYF
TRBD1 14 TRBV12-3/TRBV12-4 CASSFGDSSYEQYF
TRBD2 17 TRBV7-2 CASSSRGLAGETDTQYF
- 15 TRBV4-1 CASSLRAGLNTEAFF
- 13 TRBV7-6 CASSFGRNTEAFF
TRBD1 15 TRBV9 CASRDDRGSSNEQFF
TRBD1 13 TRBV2 CASSERTGYGYTF
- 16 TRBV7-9 CASSPATGFKTNGYTF
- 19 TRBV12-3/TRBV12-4 CASSLAPGLLDPNGYEQYF
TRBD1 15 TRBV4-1 CASSPIIQGAYEQYF
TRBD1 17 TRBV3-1 CASSQGGTAFDNSPLHF
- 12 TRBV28 CASSPGIFEAFF
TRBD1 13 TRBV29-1 CSVWDSRDYEQYF
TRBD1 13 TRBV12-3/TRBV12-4 CASSISKGQRAFF
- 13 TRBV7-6 CASSIGASYEQYF
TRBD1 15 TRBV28 CASSPWTGGNTEAFF
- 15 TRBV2 CASRAHWGFDTEAFF
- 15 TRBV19 CASSALAAGTDTQYF
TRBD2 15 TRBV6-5 CASRPLAGGYNEQFF
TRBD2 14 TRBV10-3 CAISLAGGNNEQFF
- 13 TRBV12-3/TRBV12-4 CASSFTGAEGYTF
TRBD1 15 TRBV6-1 CASIRRDRVYEKLFF
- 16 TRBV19 CASSTRTSLRHNEQFF
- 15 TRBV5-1 CASSFYQGGTDTQYF
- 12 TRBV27 CASSPWDGEQFF
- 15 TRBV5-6 CASAPGAGVNQPQHF
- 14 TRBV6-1 CASSDGPGDNEQFF
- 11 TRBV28 CASTGGETQYF
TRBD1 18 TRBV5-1 CASTRAGTGGTLGTEAFF
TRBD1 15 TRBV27 CASSLSIGQGGEAFF
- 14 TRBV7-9 CASSFGEGRKTQYF
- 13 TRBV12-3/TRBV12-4 CASSRGVTDTQYF
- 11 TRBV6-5 CASRTGTEAFF
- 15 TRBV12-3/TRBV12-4 CASSYMAVSYNEQFF
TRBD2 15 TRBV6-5 CASRNGLRGGREQFF
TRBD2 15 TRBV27 CASSLLAGAYNEQFF
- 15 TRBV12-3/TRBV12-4 CASRPNRVLSNEQFF
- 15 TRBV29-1 CSVEGGEGNTGELFF
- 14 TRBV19 CASSMVQASSGYTF
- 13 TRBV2 CASSVLWGDTQYF
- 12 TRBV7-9 CASSLINQPQHF
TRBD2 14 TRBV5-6 CASRAGGLADTQYF
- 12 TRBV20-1 CSAKQGYNEQFF
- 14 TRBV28 CASSFFGEYNEQFF
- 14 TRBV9 CASSGALPAGGYTF
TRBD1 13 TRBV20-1 CSARDQGDMGYTF
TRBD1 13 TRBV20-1 CSADDRENTEAFF
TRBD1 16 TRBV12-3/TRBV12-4 CASSSAWTGGIYEQYF
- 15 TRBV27 CASSLYVGVTGELFF